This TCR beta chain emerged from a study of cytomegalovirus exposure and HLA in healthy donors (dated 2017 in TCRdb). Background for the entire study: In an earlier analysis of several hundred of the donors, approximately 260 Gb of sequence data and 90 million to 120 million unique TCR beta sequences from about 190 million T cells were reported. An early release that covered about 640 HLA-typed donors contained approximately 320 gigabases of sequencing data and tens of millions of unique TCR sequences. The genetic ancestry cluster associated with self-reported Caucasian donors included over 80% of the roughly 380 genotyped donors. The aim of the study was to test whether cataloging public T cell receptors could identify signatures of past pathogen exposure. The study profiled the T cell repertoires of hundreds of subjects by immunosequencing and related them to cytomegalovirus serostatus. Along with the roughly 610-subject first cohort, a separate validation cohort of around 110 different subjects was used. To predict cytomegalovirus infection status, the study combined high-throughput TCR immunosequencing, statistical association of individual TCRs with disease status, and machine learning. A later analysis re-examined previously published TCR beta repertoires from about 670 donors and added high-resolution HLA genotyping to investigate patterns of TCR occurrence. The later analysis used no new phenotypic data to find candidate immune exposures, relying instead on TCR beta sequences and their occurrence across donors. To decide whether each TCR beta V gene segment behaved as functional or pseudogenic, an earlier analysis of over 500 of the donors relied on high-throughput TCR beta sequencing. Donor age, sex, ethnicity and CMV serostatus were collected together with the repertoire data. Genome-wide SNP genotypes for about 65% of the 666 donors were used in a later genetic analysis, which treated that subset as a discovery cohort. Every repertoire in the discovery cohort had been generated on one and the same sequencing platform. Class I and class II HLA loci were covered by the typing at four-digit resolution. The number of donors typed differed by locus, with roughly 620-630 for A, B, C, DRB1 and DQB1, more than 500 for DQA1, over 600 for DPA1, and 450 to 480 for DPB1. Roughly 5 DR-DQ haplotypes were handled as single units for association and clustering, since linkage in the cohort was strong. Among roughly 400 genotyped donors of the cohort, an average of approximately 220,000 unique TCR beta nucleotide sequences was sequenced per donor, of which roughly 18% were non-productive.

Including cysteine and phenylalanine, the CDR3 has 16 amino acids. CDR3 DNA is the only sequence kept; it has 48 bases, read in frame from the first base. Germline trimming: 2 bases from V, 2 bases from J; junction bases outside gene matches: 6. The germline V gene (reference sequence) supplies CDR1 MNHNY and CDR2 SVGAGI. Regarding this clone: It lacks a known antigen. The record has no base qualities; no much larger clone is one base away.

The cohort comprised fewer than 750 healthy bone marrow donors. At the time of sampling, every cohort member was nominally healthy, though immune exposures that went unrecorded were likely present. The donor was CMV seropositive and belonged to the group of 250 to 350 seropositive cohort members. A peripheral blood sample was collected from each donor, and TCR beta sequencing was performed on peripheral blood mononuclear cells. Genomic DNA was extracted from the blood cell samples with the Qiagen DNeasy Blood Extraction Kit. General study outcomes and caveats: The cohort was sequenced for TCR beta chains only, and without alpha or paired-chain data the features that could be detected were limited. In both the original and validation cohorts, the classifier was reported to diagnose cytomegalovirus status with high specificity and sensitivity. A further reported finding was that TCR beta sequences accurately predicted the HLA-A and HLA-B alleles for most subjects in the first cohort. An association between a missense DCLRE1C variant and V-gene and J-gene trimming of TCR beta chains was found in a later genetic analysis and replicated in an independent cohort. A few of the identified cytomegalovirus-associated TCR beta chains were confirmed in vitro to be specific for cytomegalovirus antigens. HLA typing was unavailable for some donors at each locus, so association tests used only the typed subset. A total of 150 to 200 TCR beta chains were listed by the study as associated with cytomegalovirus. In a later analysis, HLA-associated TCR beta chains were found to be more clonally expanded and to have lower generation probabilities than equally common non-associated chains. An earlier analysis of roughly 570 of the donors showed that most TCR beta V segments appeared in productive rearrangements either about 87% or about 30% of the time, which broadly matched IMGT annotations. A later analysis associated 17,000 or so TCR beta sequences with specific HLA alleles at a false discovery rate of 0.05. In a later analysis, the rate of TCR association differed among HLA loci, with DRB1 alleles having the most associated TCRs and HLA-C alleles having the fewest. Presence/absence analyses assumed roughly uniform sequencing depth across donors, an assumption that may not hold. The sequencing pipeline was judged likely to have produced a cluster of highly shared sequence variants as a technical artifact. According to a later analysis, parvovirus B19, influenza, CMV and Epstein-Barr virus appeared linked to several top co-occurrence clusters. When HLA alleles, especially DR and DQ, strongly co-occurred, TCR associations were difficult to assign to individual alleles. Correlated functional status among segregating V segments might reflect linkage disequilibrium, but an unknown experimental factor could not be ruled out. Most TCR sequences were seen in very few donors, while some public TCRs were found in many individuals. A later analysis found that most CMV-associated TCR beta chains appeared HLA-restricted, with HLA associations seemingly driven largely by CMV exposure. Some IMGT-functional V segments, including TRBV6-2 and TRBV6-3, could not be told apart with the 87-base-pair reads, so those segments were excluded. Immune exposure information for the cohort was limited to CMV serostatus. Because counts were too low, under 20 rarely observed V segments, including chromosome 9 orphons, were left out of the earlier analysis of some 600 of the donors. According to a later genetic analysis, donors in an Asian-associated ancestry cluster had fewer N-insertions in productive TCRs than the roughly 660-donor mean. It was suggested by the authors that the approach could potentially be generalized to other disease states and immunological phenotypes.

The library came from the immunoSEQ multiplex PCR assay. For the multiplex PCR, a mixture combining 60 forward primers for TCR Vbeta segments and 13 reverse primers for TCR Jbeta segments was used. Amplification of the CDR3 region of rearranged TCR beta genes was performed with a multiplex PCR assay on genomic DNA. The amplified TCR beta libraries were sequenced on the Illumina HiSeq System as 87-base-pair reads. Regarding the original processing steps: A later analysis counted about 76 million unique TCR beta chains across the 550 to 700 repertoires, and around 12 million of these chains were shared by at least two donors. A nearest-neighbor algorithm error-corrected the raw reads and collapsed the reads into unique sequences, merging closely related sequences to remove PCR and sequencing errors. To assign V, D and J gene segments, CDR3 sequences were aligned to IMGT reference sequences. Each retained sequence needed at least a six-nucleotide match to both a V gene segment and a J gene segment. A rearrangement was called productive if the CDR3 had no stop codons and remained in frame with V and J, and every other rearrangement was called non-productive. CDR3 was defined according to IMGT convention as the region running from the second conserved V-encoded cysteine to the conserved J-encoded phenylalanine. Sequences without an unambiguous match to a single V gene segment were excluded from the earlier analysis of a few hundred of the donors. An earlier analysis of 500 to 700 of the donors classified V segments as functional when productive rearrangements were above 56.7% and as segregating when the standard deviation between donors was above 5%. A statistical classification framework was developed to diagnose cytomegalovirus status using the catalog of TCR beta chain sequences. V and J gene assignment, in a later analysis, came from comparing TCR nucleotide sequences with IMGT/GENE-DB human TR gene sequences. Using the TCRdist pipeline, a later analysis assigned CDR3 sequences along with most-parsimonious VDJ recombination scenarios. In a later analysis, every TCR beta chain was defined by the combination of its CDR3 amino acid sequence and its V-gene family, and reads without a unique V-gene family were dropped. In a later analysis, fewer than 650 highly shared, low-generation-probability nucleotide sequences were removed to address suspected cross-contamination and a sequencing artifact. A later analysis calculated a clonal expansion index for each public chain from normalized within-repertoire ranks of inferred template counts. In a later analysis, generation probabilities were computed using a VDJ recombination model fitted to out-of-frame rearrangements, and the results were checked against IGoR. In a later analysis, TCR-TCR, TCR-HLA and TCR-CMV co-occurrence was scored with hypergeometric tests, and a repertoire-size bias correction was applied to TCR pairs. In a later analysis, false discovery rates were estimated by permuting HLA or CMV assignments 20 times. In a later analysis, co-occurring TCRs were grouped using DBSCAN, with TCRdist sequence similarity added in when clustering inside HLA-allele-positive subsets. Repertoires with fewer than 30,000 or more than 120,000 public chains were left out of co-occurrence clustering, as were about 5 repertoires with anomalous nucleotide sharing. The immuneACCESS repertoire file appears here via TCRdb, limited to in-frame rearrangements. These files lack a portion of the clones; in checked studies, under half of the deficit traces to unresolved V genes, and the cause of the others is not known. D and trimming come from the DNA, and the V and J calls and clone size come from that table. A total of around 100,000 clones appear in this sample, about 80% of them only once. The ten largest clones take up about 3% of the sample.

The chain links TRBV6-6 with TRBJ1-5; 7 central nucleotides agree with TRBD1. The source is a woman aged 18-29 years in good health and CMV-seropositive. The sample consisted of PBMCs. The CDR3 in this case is CASSYPTQGGNQPQHF. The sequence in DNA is TGTGCCAGCAGTTACCCGACCCAGGGGGGCAATCAGCCCCAGCATTTT.